This paragraph covers one TCR beta chain sequence. This clone was detected many times. Its antigen target is currently unknown. Base qualities are missing; no much larger clone stands one base away. From the cysteine through the phenylalanine, the CDR3 covers 12 amino acids. Just the 36-base CDR3 DNA is kept, in frame starting at base 1. Trimming takes 1 base from V and 4 bases from J, and the germline ends sit 5 bases apart. CDR1 SEHNR and CDR2 FQNEAQ are derived from the germline V gene (reference sequence). Libraries were built with the immunoSEQ multiplex PCR assay. For the multiplex PCR, a mixture combining 60 forward primers for TCR Vbeta segments and 13 reverse primers for TCR Jbeta segments was used. Amplification of the CDR3 region of rearranged TCR beta genes was performed with a multiplex PCR assay on genomic DNA. The Illumina HiSeq System was used to sequence the amplified TCR beta libraries as 87-base-pair reads. In the authors' own workflow: A later analysis tallied approximately 87 million unique TCR beta chains across the 666 repertoires, and around 12 million of those chains were shared by two or more donors. Raw reads were error-corrected and collapsed into unique sequences with a nearest-neighbor algorithm that merged closely related sequences to remove PCR and sequencing errors. Alignment of CDR3 sequences to IMGT reference sequences was used to assign V, D and J gene segments. Each retained sequence needed at least a six-nucleotide match to both a V gene segment and a J gene segment. A rearrangement counted as productive if the CDR3 had no stop codons and remained in frame with V and J, and every other rearrangement counted as non-productive. Following IMGT convention, CDR3 was defined as the stretch from the second conserved V-encoded cysteine to the conserved J-encoded phenylalanine. The earlier analysis of 500 to 650 of the donors excluded any sequence lacking an unambiguous match to a single V gene segment. An earlier analysis of several hundred of the donors called V segments functional above 56.7% productive rearrangements and segregating when the between-donor standard deviation exceeded 5%. A statistical classification framework was built for diagnosing cytomegalovirus status from the catalog of TCR beta chain sequences. In a later analysis, V and J genes were assigned by comparing TCR nucleotide sequences against IMGT/GENE-DB human TR gene sequences. Using the TCRdist pipeline, a later analysis assigned CDR3 sequences along with most-parsimonious VDJ recombination scenarios. A later analysis defined each TCR beta chain by its CDR3 amino acid sequence plus V-gene family, and excluded reads lacking a unique V-gene family. A later analysis removed roughly 590 highly shared, low-generation-probability nucleotide sequences to deal with suspected cross-contamination and a sequencing artifact. In a later analysis, a clonal expansion index was calculated for each public chain from normalized within-repertoire ranks of inferred template counts. A later analysis computed generation probabilities with a VDJ recombination model fitted to out-of-frame rearrangements, and checked the results against IGoR. In a later analysis, hypergeometric tests were used to score TCR-TCR, TCR-HLA and TCR-CMV co-occurrence, with a repertoire-size bias correction applied to TCR pairs. False discovery rates were estimated in a later analysis by permuting HLA or CMV assignments 20 times. In a later analysis, co-occurring TCRs were grouped with DBSCAN, and TCRdist sequence similarity was added when clustering was performed within HLA-allele-positive subsets. Repertoires with fewer than 30,000 or more than 120,000 public chains were left out of co-occurrence clustering, as were several repertoires with anomalous nucleotide sharing. What TCRdb holds here is the immuneACCESS table cut down to in-frame rearrangements. Part of the clones is not present; checked against another copy, under half of the missing clones reflect an unresolved V gene, and the others are unexplained. V, J and clone size reflect that table, while D and trimming were determined from the DNA. This sample has under 200,000 clones in its table, and about 80% of those were observed once. 0.69% of the sample goes to the ten largest clones.

The data are from a study of cytomegalovirus exposure and HLA in healthy donors (dated by TCRdb to about 2017). Turning to the overall study: According to an earlier analysis of several hundred of the donors, 200 million or so T cells yielded roughly 100 million unique TCR beta sequences and about 280 Gb of sequence data. About 320 gigabases of sequencing data and approximately 84 million unique TCR sequences were included in an early release covering under 650 HLA-typed donors. Of the roughly 400 genotyped donors, 81% fell in the genetic ancestry cluster associated with self-reported Caucasian donors. The aim of the study was to test whether cataloging public T cell receptors could identify signatures of past pathogen exposure. The study used immunosequencing to profile the T cell repertoires of hundreds of subjects and linked those repertoires to cytomegalovirus serostatus. A separate validation cohort of roughly 110 different subjects was used in addition to the 666-subject first cohort. High-throughput TCR immunosequencing, statistical association of individual TCRs with disease status, and machine learning were combined to predict cytomegalovirus infection status. To study patterns of TCR occurrence, a later analysis re-analyzed previously published TCR beta repertoires from around 670 donors and added high-resolution HLA genotyping. Rather than drawing on any new phenotypic data, the later analysis identified candidate immune exposures from TCR beta sequences and the way those sequences occurred across donors. To decide whether each TCR beta V gene segment behaved as functional or pseudogenic, an earlier analysis of approximately 600 of the donors relied on high-throughput TCR beta sequencing. Donor age, sex, ethnicity and CMV serostatus were compiled alongside the repertoire data. Genome-wide SNP genotypes for about 60% of the roughly 670 donors were used in a later genetic analysis, which treated that subset as a discovery cohort. Every discovery cohort repertoire had been produced on one sequencing platform. Class I and class II HLA loci were covered by the typing at four-digit resolution. Typing coverage varied by locus: roughly 620-630 donors for A, B, C, DRB1 and DQB1; 522 for DQA1; more than 600 for DPA1; more than 450 for DPB1. Because of strong linkage in the cohort, roughly five DR-DQ haplotypes were treated as single units for association and clustering. Across 398 genotyped donors of the cohort, an average of about 250,000 unique TCR beta nucleotide sequences per donor were sequenced, and 15% to 20% of those sequences were non-productive. Summary of the overall study and its limitations: An association between a missense DCLRE1C variant and V-gene and J-gene trimming of TCR beta chains was found in a later genetic analysis and replicated in an independent cohort. This cohort had only TCR beta chains sequenced, and the lack of alpha or paired-chain data limited which features could be detected. According to a later genetic analysis, donors in an Asian-associated ancestry cluster had fewer N-insertions in productive TCRs than the approximately 700-donor mean. The classifier was reported to diagnose cytomegalovirus status with high specificity and sensitivity in both the original and validation cohorts. Correlated functional status among segregating V segments might reflect linkage disequilibrium, but an unknown experimental factor could not be ruled out. HLA typing was unavailable for some donors at each locus, so association tests used only the typed subset. An earlier analysis of approximately 590 of the donors showed that most TCR beta V segments appeared in productive rearrangements either about 87% or about 30% of the time, which broadly matched IMGT annotations. For the cohort, immune exposure information was limited to CMV serostatus. Most TCR sequences were observed very rarely across donors, whereas some public TCRs were present in many individuals. A total of some 180 TCR beta chains were listed by the study as associated with cytomegalovirus. The 87-base-pair reads could not distinguish some IMGT-functional V segments, including TRBV6-2 and TRBV6-3, so those segments were excluded. In a later analysis, several top co-occurrence clusters were reported to appear linked to parvovirus B19, influenza, CMV and Epstein-Barr virus. In a later analysis, TCR association rates were found to vary across HLA loci, with the most associated TCRs seen for DRB1 alleles and the fewest for HLA-C alleles. According to the authors, the approach could potentially be generalized to other disease states and immunological phenotypes. Some 15 rarely observed V segments, including chromosome 9 orphons, were excluded from the earlier analysis of just under 600 of the donors because counts were too low. A group of highly shared sequence variants was considered likely to be a technical artifact of the sequencing pipeline. Presence/absence analyses assumed roughly uniform sequencing depth across donors, an assumption that may not hold. A further reported finding was that TCR beta sequences accurately predicted the HLA-A and HLA-B alleles for most subjects in the first cohort. Most CMV-associated TCR beta chains appeared to be HLA-restricted in a later analysis, and the HLA associations seemed to be driven largely by CMV exposure. A later analysis found that HLA-associated TCR beta chains were more clonally expanded and had lower generation probabilities than equally common non-associated chains. A later analysis associated 15,000 to 20,000 TCR beta sequences with specific HLA alleles at a false discovery rate of 0.05. A few of the identified cytomegalovirus-associated TCR beta chains were confirmed in vitro to be specific for cytomegalovirus antigens. When HLA alleles, especially DR and DQ, strongly co-occurred, TCR associations were difficult to assign to individual alleles.

The cohort was made up of around 720 healthy bone marrow donors. Cohort members were all nominally healthy when sampled, although unrecorded immune exposures were likely present. The donor was CMV seronegative and was included in the group of approximately 350 seronegative cohort members. Each donor provided a peripheral blood sample, and peripheral blood mononuclear cells were used for TCR beta sequencing. The Qiagen DNeasy Blood Extraction Kit was used to extract genomic DNA from the blood cell samples. The sequence was collected from a woman in her thirties or forties in good health and CMV-seronegative. Sequenced input: PBMCs. The chain couples TRBV7-9 to TRBJ2-7; the D gene cannot be resolved reliably. CDR3 sequence: CASSLVRYEQYF. The DNA sequence is given as TGTGCCAGCAGCTTAGTTCGGTACGAGCAGTACTTC.